The rows below give T cell receptor beta chains drawn from one sample of a study of cytomegalovirus exposure and HLA in healthy donors. Assay: immunoSEQ multiplex PCR; the TCRdb copy retains only in-frame clones and omits some. The sample has 50,000 to 70,000 clones; about 72% are singletons. Sequenced input: PBMCs. Source of these receptors: a girl between 5 and 17 years old in good health and CMV-seropositive. CDR3s include the opening cysteine and the closing phenylalanine or tryptophan. The D gene is left open where the match is weak. Size is omitted from some rows. Given values are once, few, many or a class for expanded clones.

d_gene: TRBD1
abundance: -
v_gene: TRBV5-1
j_gene: TRBJ2-7
CDR3aa: CASRSGTGGADYEQYF
CDR3nt: TGCGCCAGCAGATCCGGGACAGGGGGCGCCGATTACGAGCAGTACTTC

d_gene: TRBD1
abundance: -
v_gene: TRBV19
j_gene: TRBJ1-5
CDR3aa: CASSMTGITQPQHF
CDR3nt: TGTGCCAGTAGCATGACAGGGATTACTCAGCCCCAGCATTTT

d_gene: -
abundance: -
v_gene: TRBV6-1
j_gene: TRBJ1-2
CDR3aa: CASSEAAGAEGYTF
CDR3nt: TGTGCCAGCAGTGAAGCTGCGGGGGCGGAGGGCTACACCTTC

d_gene: TRBD1
abundance: once
v_gene: TRBV2
j_gene: TRBJ1-2
CDR3aa: CASSEAGTGRSGYTF
CDR3nt: TGTGCCAGCAGTGAAGCCGGGACAGGGAGGAGTGGCTACACCTTC

d_gene: -
abundance: -
v_gene: TRBV29-1
j_gene: TRBJ1-4
CDR3aa: CSVGVGGSFGEKLFF
CDR3nt: TGCAGCGTGGGGGTGGGCGGGAGCTTTGGTGAAAAACTGTTTTTT

d_gene: -
abundance: -
v_gene: TRBV29-1
j_gene: TRBJ1-2
CDR3aa: CSSLQGDGYTF
CDR3nt: TGCAGCTCATTACAGGGAGATGGCTACACCTTC

d_gene: TRBD1
abundance: few
v_gene: TRBV10-3
j_gene: TRBJ1-3
CDR3aa: CATEGQASSGNTIYF
CDR3nt: TGTGCCACCGAAGGACAGGCGAGCTCTGGAAACACCATATATTTT

d_gene: -
abundance: once
v_gene: TRBV25-1
j_gene: TRBJ1-4
CDR3aa: CASSEALGSNEKLFF
CDR3nt: TGTGCCAGCAGTGAAGCGCTAGGATCTAATGAAAAACTGTTTTTT

d_gene: -
abundance: -
v_gene: TRBV9
j_gene: TRBJ1-5
CDR3aa: CASSVGGAAQEPQHF
CDR3nt: TGTGCCAGCAGCGTGGGGGGGGCGGCCCAGGAACCCCAGCATTTT

d_gene: -
abundance: -
v_gene: TRBV7-2
j_gene: TRBJ2-1
CDR3aa: CASSLNPDNEQFF
CDR3nt: TGTGCCAGCAGCTTAAACCCGGACAATGAGCAGTTCTTC

d_gene: TRBD1
abundance: many
v_gene: TRBV2
j_gene: TRBJ2-5
CDR3aa: CASMPLQGQGETQYF
CDR3nt: TGTGCCAGCATGCCCCTACAGGGGCAAGGAGAGACCCAGTACTTC

d_gene: -
abundance: -
v_gene: TRBV14
j_gene: TRBJ1-2
CDR3aa: CASSLVTGFGYTF
CDR3nt: TGTGCCAGCAGCCTCGTAACAGGGTTTGGCTACACCTTC

d_gene: TRBD1
abundance: once
v_gene: TRBV10-3
j_gene: TRBJ2-1
CDR3aa: CAISWTGEAYNEQFF
CDR3nt: TGTGCCATCAGTTGGACAGGGGAGGCCTACAATGAGCAGTTCTTC

d_gene: -
abundance: few
v_gene: TRBV7-6
j_gene: TRBJ2-7
CDR3aa: CASSNRGAYEQYF
CDR3nt: TGTGCCAGCAGCAACCGGGGTGCCTACGAGCAGTACTTC

d_gene: -
abundance: -
v_gene: TRBV6-5
j_gene: TRBJ1-2
CDR3aa: CASSKGREYGYTF
CDR3nt: TGTGCCAGCAGTAAGGGCCGGGAGTATGGCTACACCTTC

d_gene: TRBD1
abundance: medium-sized
v_gene: TRBV30
j_gene: TRBJ1-5
CDR3aa: CAWKGTGANQPQHF
CDR3nt: TGTGCCTGGAAAGGGACAGGGGCGAATCAGCCCCAGCATTTT

d_gene: TRBD2
abundance: -
v_gene: TRBV6-1
j_gene: TRBJ2-1
CDR3aa: CASSAPGLAGRNEQFF
CDR3nt: TGTGCCAGCAGTGCCCCGGGACTAGCGGGAAGGAATGAGCAGTTCTTC

d_gene: TRBD1
abundance: -
v_gene: TRBV6-1
j_gene: TRBJ2-7
CDR3aa: CASRVDRGVSYEQYF
CDR3nt: TGTGCCAGCAGGGTAGACAGGGGTGTGTCCTACGAGCAGTACTTC

d_gene: -
abundance: -
v_gene: TRBV28
j_gene: TRBJ1-2
CDR3aa: CASSTAGTNGYTF
CDR3nt: TGTGCCAGCAGCACGGCCGGGACAAATGGCTACACCTTC

d_gene: TRBD1
abundance: -
v_gene: TRBV9
j_gene: TRBJ2-1
CDR3aa: CASSVAGQGYNEQFF
CDR3nt: TGTGCCAGCAGCGTAGCGGGACAGGGTTACAATGAGCAGTTCTTC

d_gene: -
abundance: -
v_gene: TRBV7-9
j_gene: TRBJ1-5
CDR3aa: CASSSNTGPAQHF
CDR3nt: TGTGCCAGCAGCTCCAATACAGGGCCAGCCCAGCATTTT

d_gene: -
abundance: -
v_gene: TRBV27
j_gene: TRBJ1-5
CDR3aa: CASSRYINQPQHF
CDR3nt: TGTGCCAGCAGCCGTTACATCAATCAGCCCCAGCATTTT

d_gene: TRBD1
abundance: -
v_gene: TRBV7-9
j_gene: TRBJ2-7
CDR3aa: CASSPPVGTGRYEQYF
CDR3nt: TGTGCCAGCAGCCCACCTGTCGGGACAGGGAGGTACGAGCAGTACTTC

d_gene: -
abundance: -
v_gene: TRBV18
j_gene: TRBJ1-1
CDR3aa: CASSPAQGNTEAFF
CDR3nt: TGTGCCAGCTCACCGGCACAGGGGAACACTGAAGCTTTCTTT

d_gene: TRBD1
abundance: -
v_gene: TRBV10-3
j_gene: TRBJ2-7
CDR3aa: CAIRSDRAEYEQYF
CDR3nt: TGTGCCATCAGATCGGACAGGGCGGAATACGAGCAGTACTTC

d_gene: -
abundance: -
v_gene: TRBV11-3
j_gene: TRBJ2-1
CDR3aa: CASSLKLHYNEQFF
CDR3nt: TGTGCCAGCAGCTTAAAGCTCCACTACAATGAGCAGTTCTTC

d_gene: TRBD1
abundance: -
v_gene: TRBV7-2
j_gene: TRBJ1-6
CDR3aa: CASSSRDRGNSPLHF
CDR3nt: TGTGCCAGCAGCAGCCGGGACAGGGGAAATTCACCCCTCCACTTT

d_gene: -
abundance: -
v_gene: TRBV4-1
j_gene: TRBJ2-3
CDR3aa: CASSQGGIREYTQYF
CDR3nt: TGCGCCAGCAGCCAAGGTGGGATCCGGGAGTATACGCAGTATTTT

d_gene: -
abundance: -
v_gene: TRBV27
j_gene: TRBJ1-5
CDR3aa: CASSLAPSQPQHF
CDR3nt: TGTGCCAGCAGTTTAGCCCCGAGTCAGCCCCAGCATTTT

d_gene: -
abundance: -
v_gene: TRBV25-1
j_gene: TRBJ2-7
CDR3aa: CATLGAGSSSYEQYF
CDR3nt: TGTGCCACCTTAGGGGCAGGATCTTCCTCCTACGAGCAGTACTTC

d_gene: -
abundance: once
v_gene: TRBV19
j_gene: TRBJ2-7
CDR3aa: CASSRGGLMEQYF
CDR3nt: TGTGCCAGTAGTAGGGGAGGCCTTATGGAGCAGTACTTC

d_gene: -
abundance: -
v_gene: TRBV5-1
j_gene: TRBJ2-7
CDR3aa: CASSSGLEPYEQYF
CDR3nt: TGCGCCAGCAGCTCTGGACTGGAACCCTACGAGCAGTACTTC

d_gene: -
abundance: -
v_gene: TRBV27
j_gene: TRBJ1-2
CDR3aa: CASSPRGGVYGYTF
CDR3nt: TGTGCCAGCAGTCCTCGGGGAGGAGTCTATGGCTACACCTTC

d_gene: -
abundance: -
v_gene: TRBV11-2
j_gene: TRBJ1-1
CDR3aa: CASMFQARGTEAFF
CDR3nt: TGTGCCAGCATGTTTCAGGCCAGGGGCACTGAAGCTTTCTTT

d_gene: TRBD1
abundance: -
v_gene: TRBV9
j_gene: TRBJ2-4
CDR3aa: CASSVAETGVNIQYF
CDR3nt: TGTGCCAGCAGCGTAGCCGAGACAGGGGTGAACATTCAGTACTTC

d_gene: -
abundance: -
v_gene: TRBV10-3
j_gene: TRBJ1-1
CDR3aa: CAISESGANTEAFF
CDR3nt: TGTGCCATCAGTGAGTCAGGGGCGAACACTGAAGCTTTCTTT

d_gene: -
abundance: -
v_gene: TRBV19
j_gene: TRBJ1-4
CDR3aa: CASRFRGTNEKLFF
CDR3nt: TGTGCCAGTCGTTTCCGGGGAACTAATGAAAAACTGTTTTTT

d_gene: -
abundance: once
v_gene: TRBV10-1
j_gene: TRBJ1-2
CDR3aa: CASSEGRGHGYTF
CDR3nt: TGCGCCAGCAGTGAGGGCAGGGGTCATGGCTACACCTTC

d_gene: TRBD1
abundance: -
v_gene: TRBV2
j_gene: TRBJ2-7
CDR3aa: CASRLLPGTGGGEQYF
CDR3nt: TGTGCCAGCAGGCTCCTACCCGGGACAGGGGGCGGCGAGCAGTACTTC

d_gene: -
abundance: -
v_gene: TRBV29-1
j_gene: TRBJ2-1
CDR3aa: CSGRESSYNEQFF
CDR3nt: TGCAGCGGGAGGGAGAGCTCCTACAATGAGCAGTTCTTC

d_gene: TRBD2
abundance: -
v_gene: TRBV11-2
j_gene: TRBJ2-3
CDR3aa: CASSRHSGGTTDTQYF
CDR3nt: TGTGCCAGCAGCCGGCACTCCGGGGGGACCACAGATACGCAGTATTTT

d_gene: -
abundance: -
v_gene: TRBV5-1
j_gene: TRBJ2-7
CDR3aa: CASSLGNRAGYEQYF
CDR3nt: TGCGCCAGCAGCTTGGGGAACAGGGCCGGGTACGAGCAGTACTTC

d_gene: TRBD1
abundance: -
v_gene: TRBV28
j_gene: TRBJ1-5
CDR3aa: CASSGQTGVGSNQPQHF
CDR3nt: TGTGCCAGCAGTGGACAGACAGGGGTCGGGAGCAATCAGCCCCAGCATTTT

d_gene: -
abundance: -
v_gene: TRBV5-1
j_gene: TRBJ1-1
CDR3aa: CASSLFRDTEAFF
CDR3nt: TGCGCCAGCAGCTTGTTTCGGGATACTGAAGCTTTCTTT

d_gene: -
abundance: -
v_gene: TRBV21-1
j_gene: TRBJ1-1
CDR3aa: CASSSARGGNTEAFF
CDR3nt: TGTGCCAGCAGCTCGGCGCGAGGTGGGAACACTGAAGCTTTCTTT

d_gene: TRBD1
abundance: -
v_gene: TRBV28
j_gene: TRBJ1-1
CDR3aa: CASSFPGGNTEAFF
CDR3nt: TGTGCCAGCAGTTTCCCAGGGGGGAACACTGAAGCTTTCTTT

d_gene: -
abundance: -
v_gene: TRBV12-1
j_gene: TRBJ2-5
CDR3aa: CASSRRQQETQYF
CDR3nt: TGTGCCAGCAGCCGCAGACAGCAAGAGACCCAGTACTTC

d_gene: -
abundance: -
v_gene: TRBV5-8
j_gene: TRBJ2-7
CDR3aa: CASCGAESSYEQYF
CDR3nt: TGTGCCAGCTGCGGGGCCGAAAGCTCCTACGAGCAGTACTTC

d_gene: -
abundance: -
v_gene: TRBV7-2
j_gene: TRBJ1-2
CDR3aa: CASTINSNYGYTF
CDR3nt: TGTGCCAGCACCATCAATTCTAACTATGGCTACACCTTC

d_gene: TRBD1
abundance: -
v_gene: TRBV5-1
j_gene: TRBJ1-6
CDR3aa: CASSGTGGAGSPLHF
CDR3nt: TGCGCCAGCAGCGGTACAGGGGGCGCCGGATCACCCCTCCACTTT

d_gene: TRBD2
abundance: -
v_gene: TRBV30
j_gene: TRBJ2-1
CDR3aa: CAWSVGLAGGNEQFF
CDR3nt: TGTGCCTGGAGTGTAGGGCTAGCGGGAGGCAATGAGCAGTTCTTC

d_gene: -
abundance: few
v_gene: TRBV28
j_gene: TRBJ1-3
CDR3aa: CASSKSPGNTIYF
CDR3nt: TGTGCCAGCAGTAAAAGCCCTGGAAACACCATATATTTT